This TCR beta chain stems from a study of cytomegalovirus exposure and HLA in healthy donors. PCR employed 60 Vbeta and 13 Jbeta primers. Here immunoSEQ multiplex PCR was the method, and the copy in TCRdb shows in-frame clones only, minus some. The sample contains roughly 160,000 clones, 77% of which appear only once. Material: PBMCs. The clonotype originates from a woman aged 25 to 39 in good health and CMV-seronegative.

The CDR3 nucleotides are TGTGCCAGTCGAGACAGGCGGACAGATCAATACGAGCAGTACTTC. It specifies CASRDRRTDQYEQYF. The chain combines TRBV5-4 with TRBJ2-7; possibly TRBD1 for D (6 bases). CDR3 size: 15 residues. V lost 8 bases and J lost 4, with 22 bases in between. Germline values: CDR1 SGHNT, CDR2 YYREEE (reference sequence).